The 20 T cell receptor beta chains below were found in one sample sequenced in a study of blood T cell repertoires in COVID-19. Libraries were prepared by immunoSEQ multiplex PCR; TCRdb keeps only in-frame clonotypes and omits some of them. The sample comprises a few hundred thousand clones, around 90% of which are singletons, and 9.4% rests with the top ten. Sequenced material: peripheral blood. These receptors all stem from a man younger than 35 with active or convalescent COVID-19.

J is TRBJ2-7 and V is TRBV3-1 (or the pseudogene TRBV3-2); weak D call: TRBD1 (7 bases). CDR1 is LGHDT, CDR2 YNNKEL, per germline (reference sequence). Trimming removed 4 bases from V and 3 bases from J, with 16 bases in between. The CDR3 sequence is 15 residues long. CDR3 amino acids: CASSPGGLAIYEQYF. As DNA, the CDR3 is TGTGCCAGCAGCCCAGGGGGGCTAGCGATCTACGAGCAGTACTTC.

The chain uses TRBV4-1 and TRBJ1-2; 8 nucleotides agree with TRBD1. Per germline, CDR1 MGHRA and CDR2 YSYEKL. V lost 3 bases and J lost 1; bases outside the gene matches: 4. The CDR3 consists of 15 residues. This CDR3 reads CASSHPGQGNYGYTF. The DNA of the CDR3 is TGCGCCAGCAGCCACCCCGGACAGGGTAACTATGGCTACACCTTC.

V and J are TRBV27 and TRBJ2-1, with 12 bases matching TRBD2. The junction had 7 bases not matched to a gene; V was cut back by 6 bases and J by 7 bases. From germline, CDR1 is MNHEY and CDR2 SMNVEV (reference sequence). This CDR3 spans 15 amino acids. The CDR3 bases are TGTGCCAGCAGCACCGGGACTAGCGGGTTTAATGAGCAGTTCTTC. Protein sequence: CASSTGTSGFNEQFF.

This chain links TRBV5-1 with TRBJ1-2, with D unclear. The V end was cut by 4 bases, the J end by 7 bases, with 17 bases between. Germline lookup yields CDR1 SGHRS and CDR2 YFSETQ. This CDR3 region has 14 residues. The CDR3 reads CASSPGRVSGGYTF. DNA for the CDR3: TGCGCCAGCAGCCCGGGGAGGGTATCAGGTGGCTACACCTTC.

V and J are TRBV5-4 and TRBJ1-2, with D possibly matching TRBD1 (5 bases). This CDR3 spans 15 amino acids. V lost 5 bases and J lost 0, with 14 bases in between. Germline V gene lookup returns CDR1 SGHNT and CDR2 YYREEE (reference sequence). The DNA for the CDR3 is TGTGCCAGCAGTTCCGCAACAGGCACTAACTATGGCTACACCTTC. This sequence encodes CASSSATGTNYGYTF.

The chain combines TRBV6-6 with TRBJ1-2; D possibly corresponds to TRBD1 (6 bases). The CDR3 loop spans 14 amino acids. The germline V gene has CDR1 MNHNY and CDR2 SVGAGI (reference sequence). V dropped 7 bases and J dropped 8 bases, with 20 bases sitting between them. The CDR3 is CASITATGTMGYTF. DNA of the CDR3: TGTGCCAGCATAACTGCGACCGGGACAATGGGCTACACCTTC.

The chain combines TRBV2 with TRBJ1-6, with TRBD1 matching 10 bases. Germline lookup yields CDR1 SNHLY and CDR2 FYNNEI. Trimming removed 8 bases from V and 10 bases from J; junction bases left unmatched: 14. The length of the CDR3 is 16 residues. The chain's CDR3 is CASGGTGTGVGSPLHF. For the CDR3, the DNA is TGTGCCAGCGGGGGGACCGGGACAGGGGTTGGCTCACCCCTCCACTTT. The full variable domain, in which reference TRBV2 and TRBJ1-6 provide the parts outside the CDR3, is EPEVTQTPSHQVTQMGQEVILRCVPISNHLYFYWYRQILGQKVEFLVSFYNNEISEKSEIFDDQFSVERPDGSNFTLKIRSTKLEDSAMYFCASGGTGTGVGSPLHFGNGTRLTVT.

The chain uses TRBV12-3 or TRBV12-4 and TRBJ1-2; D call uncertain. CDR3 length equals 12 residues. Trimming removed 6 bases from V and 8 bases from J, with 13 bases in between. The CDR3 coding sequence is TGTGCCAGCAGGTCGGGGTTGCGGGGCTACACCTTC. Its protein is CASRSGLRGYTF.

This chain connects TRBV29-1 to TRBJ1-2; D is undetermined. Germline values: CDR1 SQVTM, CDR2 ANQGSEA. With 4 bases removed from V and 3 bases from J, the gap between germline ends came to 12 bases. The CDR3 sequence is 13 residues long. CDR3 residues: CSVGGGPYYGYTF. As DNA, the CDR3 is TGCAGCGTTGGTGGAGGGCCCTACTATGGCTACACCTTC.

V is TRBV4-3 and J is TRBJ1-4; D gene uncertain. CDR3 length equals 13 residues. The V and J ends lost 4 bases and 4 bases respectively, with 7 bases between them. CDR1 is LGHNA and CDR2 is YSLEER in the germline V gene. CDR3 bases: TGCGCCAGCAGCCCATACAGTAATGAAAAACTGTTTTTT. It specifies CASSPYSNEKLFF.

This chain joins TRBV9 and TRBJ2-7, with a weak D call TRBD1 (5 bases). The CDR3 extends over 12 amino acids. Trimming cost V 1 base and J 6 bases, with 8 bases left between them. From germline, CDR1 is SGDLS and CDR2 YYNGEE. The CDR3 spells CASSVSGAEQYF. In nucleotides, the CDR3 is TGTGCCAGCAGCGTATCTGGGGCCGAGCAGTACTTC.

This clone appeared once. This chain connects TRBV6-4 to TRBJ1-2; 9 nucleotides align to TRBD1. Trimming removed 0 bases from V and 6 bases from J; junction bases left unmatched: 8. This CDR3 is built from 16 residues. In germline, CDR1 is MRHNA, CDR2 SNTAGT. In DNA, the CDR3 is TGTGCCAGCAGTGACTCGCTCTGGGGACAGGGCAATGGCTACACCTTC. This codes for CASSDSLWGQGNGYTF.

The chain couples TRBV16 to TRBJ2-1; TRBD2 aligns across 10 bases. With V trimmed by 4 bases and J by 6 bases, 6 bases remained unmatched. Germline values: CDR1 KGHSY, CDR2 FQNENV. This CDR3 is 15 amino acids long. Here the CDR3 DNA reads TGTGCCAGCAGCCTAAGGACTAGCGGTCTCAATGAGCAGTTCTTC. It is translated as CASSLRTSGLNEQFF.

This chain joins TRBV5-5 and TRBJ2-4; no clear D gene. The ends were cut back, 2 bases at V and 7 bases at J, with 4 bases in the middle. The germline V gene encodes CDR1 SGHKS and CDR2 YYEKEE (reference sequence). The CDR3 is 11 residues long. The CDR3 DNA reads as TGTGCCAGCAGCTTTCGGAACATTCAGTACTTC. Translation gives CASSFRNIQYF.

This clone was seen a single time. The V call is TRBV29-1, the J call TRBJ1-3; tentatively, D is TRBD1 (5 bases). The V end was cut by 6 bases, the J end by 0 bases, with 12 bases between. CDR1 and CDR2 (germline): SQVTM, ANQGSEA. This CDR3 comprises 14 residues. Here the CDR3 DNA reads TGCAGCGTGCAATTCGGGGGCTCTGGAAACACCATATATTTT. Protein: CSVQFGGSGNTIYF.

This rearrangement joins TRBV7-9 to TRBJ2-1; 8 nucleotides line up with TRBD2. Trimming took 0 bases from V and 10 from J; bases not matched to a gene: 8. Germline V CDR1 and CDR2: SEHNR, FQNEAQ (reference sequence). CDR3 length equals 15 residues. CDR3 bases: TGTGCCAGCAGCTTAGCGAGCGGGGGCACTTGGGAGCAGTTCTTC. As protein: CASSLASGGTWEQFF.

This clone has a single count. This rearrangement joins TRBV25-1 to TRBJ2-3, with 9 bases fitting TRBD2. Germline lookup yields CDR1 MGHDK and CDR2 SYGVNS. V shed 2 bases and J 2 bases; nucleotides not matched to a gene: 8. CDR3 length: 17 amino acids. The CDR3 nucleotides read TGTGCCAGCAGTGAACTGGGCGGGGGGGCTCCCACAGATACGCAGTATTTT. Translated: CASSELGGGAPTDTQYF.

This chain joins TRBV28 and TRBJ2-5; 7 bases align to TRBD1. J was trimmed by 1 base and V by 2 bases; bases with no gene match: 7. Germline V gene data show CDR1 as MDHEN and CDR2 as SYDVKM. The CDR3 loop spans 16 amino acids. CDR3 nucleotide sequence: TGTGCCAGCAGTTTACTCAGGCCAGGGGGCCAAGAGACCCAGTACTTC. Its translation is CASSLLRPGGQETQYF. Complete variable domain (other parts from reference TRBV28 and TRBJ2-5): DVKVTQSSRYLVKRTGEKVFLECVQDMDHENMFWYRQDPGLGLRLIYFSYDVKMKEKGDIPEGYSVSREKKERFSLILESASTNQTSMYLCASSLLRPGGQETQYFGPGTRLLVL.

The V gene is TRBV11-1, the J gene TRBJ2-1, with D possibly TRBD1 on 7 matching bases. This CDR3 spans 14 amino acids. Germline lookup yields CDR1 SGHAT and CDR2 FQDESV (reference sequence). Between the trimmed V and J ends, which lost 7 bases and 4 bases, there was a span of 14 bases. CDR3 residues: CASTRRGPYNEQFF. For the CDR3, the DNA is TGTGCCAGCACCCGGAGGGGGCCGTACAATGAGCAGTTCTTC.

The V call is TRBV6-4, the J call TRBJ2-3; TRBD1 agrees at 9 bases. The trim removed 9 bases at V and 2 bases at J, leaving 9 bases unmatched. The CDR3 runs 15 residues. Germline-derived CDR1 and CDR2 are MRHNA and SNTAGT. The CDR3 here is CASRLGTGPTDTQYF. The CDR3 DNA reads TGTGCCAGTAGGCTTGGGACAGGGCCCACAGATACGCAGTATTTT.